These T cell receptor beta chains were read from a single sample in a study of T cell responses to AZD1222 COVID-19 vaccine. Assay used: immunoSEQ multiplex PCR; TCRdb lists only in-frame clones, some missing. This sample has about 200,000 clones, with more than 85% found just once. Sequencing used peripheral blood, obtained 28 days after the second AZD1222 dose. The source of these receptors is an adult who received the AZD1222 COVID-19 vaccine. The CDR3 runs from the conserved cysteine through the conserved F or W. The order of the fields is clone size, V gene, J gene, D gene, CDR3 DNA, CDR3 protein. D genes are given only for firm matches. The size field is filled for only some rows; it gives once, few, many or a size class.

.	TRBV10-3	TRBJ2-7	TRBD1	TGTGCCATCAGAAGACAGGGAACTACCTACGAGCAGTACTTC	CAIRRQGTTYEQYF
.	TRBV7-2	TRBJ2-1	.	TGTGCCAGCAGCTTAGGTTCTGGAGGAGTGGGGTACAATGAGCAGTTCTTC	CASSLGSGGVGYNEQFF
.	TRBV7-3	TRBJ2-1	.	TGTGCCAGCAGCTTATCTCGGGACAATGAGCAGTTCTTC	CASSLSRDNEQFF
.	TRBV9	TRBJ1-1	.	TGTGCCAGCAGCGTAACGACCGGGACTTTGGGAAGGACCACTGAAGCTTTCTTT	CASSVTTGTLGRTTEAFF
.	TRBV2	TRBJ1-4	TRBD1	TGTGCCAGCAAGGACAGGGGTGCAACTAATGAAAAACTGTTTTTT	CASKDRGATNEKLFF
.	TRBV7-6	TRBJ2-1	.	TGTGCCAGCAGCGCCAATCCGAGCTCCTACAATGAGCAGTTCTTC	CASSANPSSYNEQFF
.	TRBV19	TRBJ1-2	.	TGTGCCAGTAGTATAGGAGGAGGGTATGGCTACACCTTC	CASSIGGGYGYTF
.	TRBV7-9	TRBJ2-7	.	TGTGCCAGCAGCTTTGACGCCACCTCCTACGAGCAGTACTTC	CASSFDATSYEQYF
.	TRBV27	TRBJ1-5	.	TGTGCCAGCAGTTCTCGACAAAACAATCAGCCCCAGCATTTT	CASSSRQNNQPQHF
once	TRBV28	TRBJ1-2	.	TGTGCCAGCAGTGAAACGGGTCCTTATGGCTACACCTTC	CASSETGPYGYTF
once	TRBV28	TRBJ1-2	TRBD1	TGTGCCAGCAGTCCTCTGGGGACAGGAAGCTATGGCTACACCTTC	CASSPLGTGSYGYTF
.	TRBV5-4	TRBJ2-5	TRBD2	TGTGCCAGCAGCTTTCGGGAGGTCCAAGAGACCCAGTACTTC	CASSFREVQETQYF
.	TRBV7-6	TRBJ2-7	TRBD2	TGTGCCAGCAGCCCTGGACTAGCGGGAGTCAGCGAGCAGTACTTC	CASSPGLAGVSEQYF
.	TRBV6-5	TRBJ2-1	TRBD2	TGTGCCAGCAGTTACGGGGTTAGCGGGGTTCACAATGAGCAGTTCTTC	CASSYGVSGVHNEQFF
.	TRBV5-1	TRBJ1-1	.	TGCGCCAGCAGCTTGCAGGGGATGAACACTGAAGCTTTCTTT	CASSLQGMNTEAFF
.	TRBV11-2	TRBJ2-3	TRBD2	TGTGCCAGCAGGGTAGCGGGAGAGGTAGATACGCAGTATTTT	CASRVAGEVDTQYF
.	TRBV9	TRBJ2-7	TRBD1	TGTGCCAGCAGCGCCCCCGGGACAGGGTTAGACGAGCAGTACTTC	CASSAPGTGLDEQYF
once	TRBV24-1	TRBJ2-2	.	TGTGCCACCAGTGATTTGGGGGATCAGCAGGACGGGGAGCTGTTTTTT	CATSDLGDQQDGELFF
.	TRBV3-1/TRBV3-2	TRBJ2-1	.	TGTGCCAGCGGGGTCAACTACAATGAGCAGTTCTTC	CASGVNYNEQFF
once	TRBV27	TRBJ1-2	TRBD1	TGTGCCAGCAGTGCGGGACAGACACTATGGGGCTACACCTTC	CASSAGQTLWGYTF
.	TRBV7-9	TRBJ2-7	.	TGTGCCAGCAGCCCCAGGGTGGCTAGTCCCACCTTC	CASSPRVASPTF
.	TRBV6-5	TRBJ2-3	TRBD1	TGTGCCACCCACCCAGCAGGGGGAGCAGATACGCAGTATTTT	CATHPAGGADTQYF
.	TRBV25-1	TRBJ2-1	.	TGTGCCAGCAGAAAGTCCTCCGGGAAACAAAAAGAGCAGTTCTTC	CASRKSSGKQKEQFF
.	TRBV6-7	TRBJ2-1	TRBD2	TGTGCCAGCAGTTACTCTGCGGGAGGGCCTGAAGAGAATGAGCAGTTCTTC	CASSYSAGGPEENEQFF
.	TRBV5-1	TRBJ2-5	TRBD2	TGCGCCAGCAGAAGCGGGAGGGCCGGAGAGGAGACCCAGTACTTC	CASRSGRAGEETQYF
.	TRBV14	TRBJ1-1	.	TGTGCCAGCAGCCAACGGGGGTTGAACACTGAAGCTTTCTTT	CASSQRGLNTEAFF
.	TRBV28	TRBJ1-2	.	TGTGCCAGCAGTCCGTCCGCCTATGGCTACACCTTC	CASSPSAYGYTF
.	TRBV6-5	TRBJ1-1	TRBD1	TGTGCCAGCAGGGACCGACAGGGAGCCCCTGAAGCTTTCTTT	CASRDRQGAPEAFF
.	TRBV30	TRBJ1-1	.	TGTGCCTGGAGTGTTGCAGGGAAGTCGTCTGAAGCTTTCTTT	CAWSVAGKSSEAFF
few	TRBV6-5	TRBJ1-4	.	TGTGCCAGCAGTCACACAGGGTCAAACGAAAAACTGTTTTTT	CASSHTGSNEKLFF
.	TRBV9	TRBJ2-7	.	TGTGCCAGCAGCGTAGCTAGGCAGGGCTACGAGCAGTACTTC	CASSVARQGYEQYF
.	TRBV28	TRBJ2-3	TRBD2	TGTGCCAGCAGTCTCCCCCGGAGACTAGCGGGAGGGTACGCAGATACGCAGTATTTT	CASSLPRRLAGGYADTQYF
.	TRBV7-2	TRBJ2-7	TRBD2	TGTGCCAGCAGCTTACTAGCGGGAGGTTTTGATCGTACCTACGAGCAGTACTTC	CASSLLAGGFDRTYEQYF
.	TRBV3-1/TRBV3-2	TRBJ2-3	TRBD2	TGTGCCAGCAGCCCCAGGTACGCGGGAGGGGGAGATACGCAGTATTTT	CASSPRYAGGGDTQYF
.	TRBV4-3	TRBJ2-1	TRBD2	TGCGCCAGCAGCCAAATGTCTAGCGGGGGCACCGGTGAGCAGTTCTTC	CASSQMSSGGTGEQFF
.	TRBV24-1	TRBJ1-3	.	TGTGCCACCAGTGATCCCGGGGGTAGTGGAAACACCATATATTTT	CATSDPGGSGNTIYF
.	TRBV27	TRBJ2-2	.	TGTGCCAGCAGTTCCACCGGGGAGCTGTTTTTT	CASSSTGELFF
.	TRBV13	TRBJ2-7	.	TGTGCCAGCAGCCCTTGGGACCGACCCTACGAGCAGTACTTC	CASSPWDRPYEQYF
.	TRBV30	TRBJ1-1	.	TGTGCCTGGAGACAAGGGATGAACACTGAAGCTTTCTTT	CAWRQGMNTEAFF
.	TRBV19	TRBJ1-5	TRBD1	TGTGCCAGTAGATCAGGGGGCTCTCAGCCCCAGCATTTT	CASRSGGSQPQHF
once	TRBV7-2	TRBJ2-7	TRBD2	TGTGCCAGCAGCTTAGGGCTAGCGGGAGGCTATGAGCAGTACTTC	CASSLGLAGGYEQYF
.	TRBV20-1	TRBJ2-3	.	TGCAGTGCGAGTCCGGTGGCAGGCTTGACAGATACGCAGTATTTT	CSASPVAGLTDTQYF
.	TRBV7-3	TRBJ2-3	TRBD2	TGTGCCAGCAGCTTAATGCCCCCGTCTAGCGGGGGCACAGATACGCAGTATTTT	CASSLMPPSSGGTDTQYF
.	TRBV6-2/TRBV6-3	TRBJ2-1	.	TGTGCCAGCAGTTACTATCGGGGGAGAACTATTCTATACAATGAGCAGTTCTTC	CASSYYRGRTILYNEQFF
.	TRBV19	TRBJ1-5	TRBD1	TGTGCCAGTATGAGGGGGCAGGGGCTGTATAGCAATCAGCCCCAGCATTTT	CASMRGQGLYSNQPQHF